This T cell receptor beta chain was identified during a study of type 1 regulatory T cells. Across the whole study: T-allo10 is a Tr1-enriched, alloantigen-specific CD4 T cell product made in vitro. Study-wide results and caveats: Compared with non-type 1 regulatory T cells, type 1 regulatory T cells showed a more restricted TCR repertoire.

Concerning this clonotype: Its antigen remains unidentified.

This CDR3 is 13 amino acids long. Germline V gene sequence: CDR1 LNHNV, CDR2 YYDKDF (reference sequence). V gave up 3 bases and J gave up 0 bases, with 5 bases separating them. From the reads, TCRdb called clonotypes with MiXCR, one entry per CDR3 protein. The sample lists just under 65,000 distinct CDR3 sequences; about 50% were seen once. This clonotype was obtained from a human donor in good health. The chain employs TRBV15 and TRBJ2-5; possibly TRBD2 for D (5 bases). Sequenced sample: cultured non-Tr1 T cells, either the whole culture or a sorted T cell fraction (not recorded which). The CDR3 nucleotides are TGTGCCACCAGCAGGGACTACCAAGAGACCCAGTACTTC. As protein: CATSRDYQETQYF.